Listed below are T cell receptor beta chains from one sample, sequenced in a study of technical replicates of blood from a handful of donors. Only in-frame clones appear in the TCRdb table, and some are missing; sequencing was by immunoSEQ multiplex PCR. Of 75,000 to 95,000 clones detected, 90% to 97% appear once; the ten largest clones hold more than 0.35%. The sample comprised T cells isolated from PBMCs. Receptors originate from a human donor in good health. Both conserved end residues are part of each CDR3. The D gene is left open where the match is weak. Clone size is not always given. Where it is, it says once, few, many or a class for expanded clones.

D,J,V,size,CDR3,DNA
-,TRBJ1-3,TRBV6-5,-,CASSYARFGNTIYF,TGTGCCAGCAGTTACGCCAGGTTTGGAAACACCATATATTTT
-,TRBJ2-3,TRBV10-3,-,CAISESAGGTDTQYF,TGTGCCATCAGTGAGTCGGCTGGGGGGACAGATACGCAGTATTTT
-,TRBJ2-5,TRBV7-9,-,CASTPSETQYF,TGTGCCAGCACCCCTTCGGAGACCCAGTACTTC
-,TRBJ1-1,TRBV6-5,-,CASSYSTGSPEAFF,TGTGCCAGCAGTTACTCAACGGGGAGCCCTGAAGCTTTCTTT
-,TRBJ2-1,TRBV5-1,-,CASSTAYSSYNEQFF,TGCGCCAGCAGCACCGCGTATAGCTCCTACAATGAGCAGTTCTTC
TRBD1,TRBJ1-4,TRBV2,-,CASSGGQDVINEKLFF,TGTGCCAGCAGTGGAGGACAGGATGTAATTAATGAAAAACTGTTTTTT
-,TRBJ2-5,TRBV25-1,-,CASSEYGGFGTQYF,TGTGCCAGCAGTGAATACGGAGGGTTTGGGACCCAGTACTTC
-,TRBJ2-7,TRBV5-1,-,CASSREQSYEQYF,TGCGCCAGCAGTCGGGAGCAATCCTACGAGCAGTACTTC
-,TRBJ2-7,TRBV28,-,CASSPNRDLYYEQYF,TGTGCCAGCAGCCCTAACCGGGACTTATACTACGAGCAGTACTTC
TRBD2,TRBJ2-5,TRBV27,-,CASRWTSGSRGGQETQYF,TGTGCCAGCAGATGGACTAGCGGGAGCCGAGGGGGCCAAGAGACCCAGTACTTC
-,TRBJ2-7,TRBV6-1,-,CASSERGGEAYEQYF,TGTGCCAGCAGTGAAAGGGGAGGTGAGGCCTACGAGCAGTACTTC
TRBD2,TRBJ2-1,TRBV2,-,CASRRLAGDFYNEQFF,TGTGCCAGCAGACGACTAGCGGGCGACTTTTACAATGAGCAGTTCTTC
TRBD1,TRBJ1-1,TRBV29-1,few,CSVGTGGLGTEAFF,TGCAGCGTTGGGACAGGAGGTTTGGGCACTGAAGCTTTCTTT